This T cell receptor beta chain was obtained from a study of T cells in Graves' hyperthyroidism and ophthalmopathy. General study results and limits: In validation, the model predicted ophthalmopathy. These predictions came a median roughly 6.5 months before onset.

In the case of this clonotype: Its specificity is not known.

It was RNA transcripts that yielded the amplified TCR beta CDR3 regions. Carried out on the TCR CDR3, a first-round RT-PCR used the HTBI primer set. TCRdb itself ran the multiplex PCR reads through MiXCR, one entry per CDR3 protein. The data show about 37,000 distinct CDR3 sequences, around 50% seen once. The CDR3 is 14 residues long. The germline CDR1 and CDR2 sequences are SGDLS and YYNGEE. The V gene lost 3 bases and the J gene lost 3 bases, with 11 bases spanning the gap. Criteria for exclusion of patients were uncontrolled infection, other autoimmune disease, pregnancy or lactation. This rearrangement joins TRBV9 to TRBJ2-3, with D unresolved. This receptor was obtained from a man in his forties with Graves' ophthalmopathy. The source material was blood. The CDR3 region has the DNA TGTGCCAGCAGCGACAGCGCGAGGACAGATACGCAGTATTTT. Translated: CASSDSARTDTQYF.